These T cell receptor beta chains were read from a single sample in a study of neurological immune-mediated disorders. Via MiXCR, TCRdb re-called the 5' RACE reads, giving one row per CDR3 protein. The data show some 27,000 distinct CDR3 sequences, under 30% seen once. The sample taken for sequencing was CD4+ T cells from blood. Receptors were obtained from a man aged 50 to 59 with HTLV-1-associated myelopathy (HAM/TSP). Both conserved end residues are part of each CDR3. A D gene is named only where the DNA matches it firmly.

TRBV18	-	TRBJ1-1	CASSGRLSPAFF
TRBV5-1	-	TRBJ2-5	CASSLAGGLQQETQYF
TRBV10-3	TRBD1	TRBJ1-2	CAISESGQGRDYGYTF
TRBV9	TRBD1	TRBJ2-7	CASSVGDRTLYEQYF
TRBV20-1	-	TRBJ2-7	CSARGRALSYEQYF
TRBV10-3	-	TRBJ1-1	CAITRSGNTEAFF
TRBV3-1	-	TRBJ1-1	CASSLRGFGGRDEAFF
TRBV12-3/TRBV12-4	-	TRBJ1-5	CASSSRGHSNQPQHF
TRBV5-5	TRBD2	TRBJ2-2	CASSLGLAGGAAGELFF
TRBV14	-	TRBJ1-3	CASSQPGGSFRLNTIYF
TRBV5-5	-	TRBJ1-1	CASSWLNAEAFF
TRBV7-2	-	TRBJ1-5	CASSPGGTTGASPQHF
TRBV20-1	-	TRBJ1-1	CSARGQAGTEAFF
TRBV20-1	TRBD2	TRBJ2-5	CSASSAGELGETQYF
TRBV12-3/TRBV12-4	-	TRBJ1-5	CASRFDPNPNQPQHF
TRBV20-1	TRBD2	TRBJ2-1	CSARDSGNYNEQFF
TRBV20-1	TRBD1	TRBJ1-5	CSATSGGSNQPQHF
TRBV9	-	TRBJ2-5	CASSVDAVRGETQYF
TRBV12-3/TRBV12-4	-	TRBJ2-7	CASSPAVRGSGEQYF
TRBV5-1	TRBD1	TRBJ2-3	CASRLQGATDTQYF
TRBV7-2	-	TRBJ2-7	CASSLARYEQYF
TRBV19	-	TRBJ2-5	CASSISGRETQYF
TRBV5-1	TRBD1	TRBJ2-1	CASSSRDRRYNEQFF
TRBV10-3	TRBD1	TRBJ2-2	CAISLGQGDTGELFF
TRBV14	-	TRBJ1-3	CASSPTRSGNTIYF
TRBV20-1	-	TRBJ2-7	CSARDQGTEQYF
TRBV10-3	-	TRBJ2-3	CAIGQWGDTQYF
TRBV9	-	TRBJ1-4	CASSVGSLTNEKLFF
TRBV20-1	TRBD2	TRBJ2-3	CSARVTSGGGRTDTQYF
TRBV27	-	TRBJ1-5	CASSINNQPQHF
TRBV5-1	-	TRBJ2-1	CASSLAGPDNEQFF
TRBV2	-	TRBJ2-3	CASLRAGPSTDTQYF
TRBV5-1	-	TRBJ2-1	CASSLPDNEQFF
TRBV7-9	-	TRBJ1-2	CASSPGDHGYTF
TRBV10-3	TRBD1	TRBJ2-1	CAINTGTGINEQFF
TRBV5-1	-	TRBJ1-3	CASSSQGSGNTIYF
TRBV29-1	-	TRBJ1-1	CSVEPQKNTEAFF
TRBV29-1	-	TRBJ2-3	CSARRGSTDTQYF
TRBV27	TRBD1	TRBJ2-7	CASSFWDRASYEKYF
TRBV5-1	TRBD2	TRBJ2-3	CASSFGGTTDTQYF
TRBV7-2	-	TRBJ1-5	CASSTDTGARQPQHF
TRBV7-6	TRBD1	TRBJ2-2	CASSSGQGAVGELFF
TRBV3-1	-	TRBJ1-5	CASSKSGTGQPQHF
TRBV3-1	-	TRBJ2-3	CASTRQSTDTQYF
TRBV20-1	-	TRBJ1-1	CSASGVTGWGTEAFF
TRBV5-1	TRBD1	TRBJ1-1	CASSSGQGDTEAFF